Below are 3 T cell receptor beta chains sequenced from a single sample in a study of blood T cell repertoires in COVID-19. The method was immunoSEQ multiplex PCR; TCRdb's version includes in-frame clones alone and lacks a portion of them. This table holds around 37,000 clones, about 85% found once. Sequences were obtained from peripheral blood. These receptors were collected from a man aged 50 to 59 with active COVID-19.

This chain uses TRBV11-1 with TRBJ2-1, with TRBD1 matching over 8 bases. The CDR3 totals 15 residues. CDR1 is SGHAT, CDR2 FQDESV, per germline (reference sequence). V lost 1 base to trimming and J lost 7 bases; unmatched junction nucleotides: 6. In DNA form, the CDR3 reads TGTGCCAGCAGCTTAGGGCAGGGGGCCAGGAATGAGCAGTTCTTC. Its protein is CASSLGQGARNEQFF.

This chain joins TRBV12-3 or TRBV12-4 and TRBJ1-6, with a tentative D call TRBD1 (5 bases). The CDR3 loop spans 13 amino acids. V was shortened by 5 bases and J by 4 bases, with 6 bases between the two germline ends. The CDR3 coding sequence is TGTGCCAGCAGTCGACAGTATAATTCACCCCTCCACTTT. The encoded protein is CASSRQYNSPLHF.

This clone has just a few counts. The chain has TRBV6-6 and TRBJ2-7; D is perhaps TRBD1 (6 bases). Trimming cost V 2 bases and J 5 bases, with 10 bases left between them. Germline values: CDR1 MNHNY, CDR2 SVGAGI (reference sequence). There are 13 residues in the CDR3. The CDR3 DNA sequence: TGTGCCAGCAGTTACGACAGGACAAACGAGCAGTACTTC. Translated, it gives CASSYDRTNEQYF.